The 23 T cell receptor beta chains reported below all come from one sample, sequenced in a study of blood T cell repertoires in COVID-19. Profiling relied on immunoSEQ multiplex PCR, and the TCRdb table lists in-frame clones only, not all of them. The table lists about 290,000 clones, 89% of them singletons. What was sequenced was PBMCs or T cells enriched from blood (not recorded which). These receptors were obtained from a middle-aged woman who had recovered from COVID-19.

This chain links TRBV4-1 with TRBJ2-1, with 7 nucleotides matching TRBD2. The CDR3 spans 15 residues. The germline V gene has CDR1 MGHRA and CDR2 YSYEKL. J was trimmed by 9 bases and V by 4 bases; bases with no gene match: 12. CDR3 in amino acids: CASSPPGGSLFEQFF. CDR3 sequence (DNA): TGCGCCAGCAGCCCTCCGGGGGGTAGCCTCTTTGAGCAGTTCTTC.

This sequence joins TRBV19 and TRBJ1-6, with 7 bases aligning to TRBD1. J was trimmed by 8 bases and V by 1 base; bases with no gene match: 8. Germline CDR1 and CDR2: LNHDA and SQIVND (reference sequence). The CDR3 loop spans 16 amino acids. The CDR3 DNA is TGTGCCAGTAGTATAGGAGGGCCCCAGGGGGATTCACCCCTCCACTTT. It encodes CASSIGGPQGDSPLHF.

The chain joins TRBV2 to TRBJ2-6; 8 nucleotides match TRBD1. The CDR3 runs 16 residues. The V and J ends lost 2 bases and 2 bases, in that order; junction bases with no gene match: 2. Germline V gene lookup returns CDR1 SNHLY and CDR2 FYNNEI. CDR3 sequence (DNA): TGTGCCAGCAGTGAACGGGGACAGGCTGGGGCCAACGTCCTGACTTTC. Translating it yields CASSERGQAGANVLTF.

The chain joins TRBV3-1 (or the pseudogene TRBV3-2) to TRBJ1-6; D not resolved. Germline CDR1 is LGHDT and CDR2 is YNNKEL (reference sequence). The V end was cut by 2 bases, the J end by 8 bases, with 19 bases between. The CDR3 contains 17 residues. CDR3 nucleotide sequence: TGTGCCAGCAGCCAACTTACGGGAAGACTAGGTGATTCACCCCTCCACTTT. Translation gives CASSQLTGRLGDSPLHF.

V usage is TRBV5-1 and J usage is TRBJ2-7, with D possibly matching TRBD1 (6 bases). The CDR3 spans 14 residues. Germline V gene data show CDR1 as SGHRS and CDR2 as YFSETQ. V lost 2 bases and J 2 bases, leaving 11 bases between the germline ends. CDR3 region: CASSFETGTYEQYF. In DNA, the CDR3 is TGCGCCAGCAGCTTTGAGACAGGAACCTACGAGCAGTACTTC.

This chain uses TRBV5-1 with TRBJ1-4; D is ambiguous. V shed 0 bases and J shed 4 bases, with 7 bases lying between them. From germline, CDR1 is SGHRS and CDR2 YFSETQ. The CDR3 contains 14 residues. This CDR3 is CASSLAGYNEKLFF. Here the CDR3 DNA reads TGCGCCAGCAGCTTGGCCGGTTATAATGAAAAACTGTTTTTT.

In nucleotides, the CDR3 is TGTGCCAGCAGCTGGGAGAAACCCTATGGCTACACCTTC. It translates to CASSWEKPYGYTF. The rearrangement uses TRBV2 and TRBJ1-2; D remains ambiguous. V shed 6 bases and J shed 4 bases, with 12 bases lying between them. The CDR3 loop spans 13 amino acids. Germline loops: CDR1 SNHLY, CDR2 FYNNEI.

This chain joins TRBV5-4 and TRBJ1-2; 7 bases match TRBD1. V gave up 4 bases and J gave up 9 bases; unmatched junction bases: 6. Germline CDR1 SGHNT, CDR2 YYREEE (reference sequence). The CDR3 contains 12 residues. The CDR3 DNA reads TGTGCCAGCAGCCCGGGACAGTTACGCTACACCTTC. Amino acid sequence: CASSPGQLRYTF.

This chain uses TRBV7-2 with TRBJ2-7, with a possible D match to TRBD1 (5 bases). The germline V gene encodes CDR1 SGHTA and CDR2 FQGNSA. This CDR3 spans 15 amino acids. The V and J ends lost 1 base and 2 bases respectively, with 12 bases between them. The CDR3 protein is CASSLGQNLAYEQYF. Here the CDR3 DNA reads TGTGCCAGCAGCTTAGGACAGAATCTTGCCTACGAGCAGTACTTC.

This chain uses TRBV5-6 with TRBJ1-6, with 7 positions matching TRBD1. CDR3 size: 16 residues. Germline CDR1 is SGHDT and CDR2 is YYEEEE. J gave up 0 bases and V 4 bases, and 4 bases lay outside the gene matches. The CDR3 protein is CASSLTGSSYNSPLHF. Written as DNA, the CDR3 is TGTGCCAGCAGCCTGACAGGGAGCTCCTATAATTCACCCCTCCACTTT.

The J gene is TRBJ1-5, the V gene TRBV5-5; D remains unclear. V gave up 0 bases and J gave up 4 bases, with 11 bases separating them. Germline CDR1 is SGHKS and CDR2 is YYEKEE (reference sequence). The CDR3 consists of 15 residues. DNA for the CDR3: TGTGCCAGCAGCTTGGGGGTCCTAGGAAATCAGCCCCAGCATTTT. This sequence encodes CASSLGVLGNQPQHF.

This chain joins TRBV3-1 (or the pseudogene TRBV3-2) and TRBJ1-5, with D unresolved. The CDR3 has 14 residues. The ends were cut back, 0 bases at V and 4 bases at J, with 7 bases in the middle. The V gene's germline CDR1 is LGHDT and CDR2 YNNKEL (reference sequence). The CDR3 nucleotides read TGTGCCAGCAGCCAAGACCCCTCGAATCAGCCCCAGCATTTT. Translating gives CASSQDPSNQPQHF.

The chain joins TRBV7-6 to TRBJ2-2; tentative D call: TRBD2 (6 bases). This CDR3 region has 15 residues. Germline CDR1 is SGHVS and CDR2 is FNYEAQ. Trimming took 5 bases from V and 5 from J, leaving 15 bases between them. CDR3 amino acids: CASSLRGLPTGELFF. The CDR3 nucleotides are TGTGCCAGCAGCCTACGGGGACTTCCAACCGGGGAGCTGTTTTTT.

This clone came up a few times. The chain has TRBV7-8 and TRBJ1-5, with TRBD1 as a possible D gene (5 bases). The CDR3 has 14 residues. Looked up from germline, CDR1 is SGHVS and CDR2 is FQNEAQ. Trimming left V 3 bases short and J 6 bases short, with 12 bases between. The DNA for the CDR3 is TGTGCCAGCAGCTTTGAAGGACAACTTCAGCCCCAGCATTTT. Protein sequence: CASSFEGQLQPQHF.

This chain uses TRBV5-1 with TRBJ2-5; perhaps TRBD1 as D (7 bases). Trimming took off 7 bases at V and 2 bases at J, with 12 bases between the two ends. This CDR3 has 13 residues. Germline assignment: CDR1 SGHRS and CDR2 YFSETQ. The CDR3 region is CASAGTAQETQYF. Written as DNA, the CDR3 is TGCGCCAGCGCGGGGACAGCACAAGAGACCCAGTACTTC.

This chain links TRBV11-1 with TRBJ1-5; 8 positions match TRBD1. The J segment lost 7 bases and the V segment lost 2 bases, leaving 1 base of the junction unmatched. The CDR3 sequence is 13 residues long. Germline values: CDR1 SGHAT, CDR2 FQDESV (reference sequence). DNA of the CDR3: TGTGCCAGCAGCTTAAACAGGGGGCAGCCCCAGCATTTT. The encoded protein is CASSLNRGQPQHF.

About this clone: The conserved final phenylalanine or tryptophan is absent from the CDR3, which likely points to a read error. The DNA is omitted, as the CDR3 cannot be located on it reliably, and the CDR3 follows TCRdb's listing. The gene calls are TRBV19 and TRBJ1-1; the DNA was not used to check the table's D call, TRBD1. Per the germline V gene, CDR1 is LNHDA and CDR2 is SQIVND (reference sequence). The CDR3 contains 12 residues when both ends are counted. The CDR3 spells CASSPINREITL.

CDR3 bases: TGTGCCAGTAGTATTTCGGGGAACACTGAAGCTTTCTTT. Amino acids: CASSISGNTEAFF. The J gene is TRBJ1-1, the V gene TRBV19; no clear D gene. The germline V gene has CDR1 LNHDA and CDR2 SQIVND (reference sequence). CDR3 size: 13 residues. V dropped 3 bases and J dropped 1 base, with 6 bases sitting between them.

The chain has TRBV27 and TRBJ2-3; 13 bases match TRBD2. Germline V gene lookup returns CDR1 MNHEY and CDR2 SMNVEV (reference sequence). The CDR3 has 14 amino acids. J gave up 8 bases and V 5 bases, and 4 bases lay outside the gene matches. The CDR3 region has the DNA TGTGCCAGCAGTCGACTAGCGGGAGGCTTTACGCAGTATTTT. Protein: CASSRLAGGFTQYF.

The chain is built from TRBV20-1 and TRBJ2-1; TRBD2 matches at 12 bases. This CDR3 region has 17 residues. Germline trimming cut 3 bases from V and 0 bases from J; bases unmatched to any gene: 6. Germline lookup yields CDR1 DFQATT and CDR2 SNEGSKA (reference sequence). In DNA form, the CDR3 reads TGCAGTGCTAGTGGTACTAGCGGGAGGTCCTCCTACAATGAGCAGTTCTTC. Translating it yields CSASGTSGRSSYNEQFF.

The gene calls are TRBV11-2 and TRBJ2-1, with 11 positions matching TRBD2. Looked up from germline, CDR1 is SGHAT and CDR2 is FQNNGV. V lost 5 bases and J lost 3; bases outside the gene matches: 15. This CDR3 is 19 amino acids long. The CDR3 loop is CASSANRLSGTSGYNEQFF. For the CDR3, the DNA is TGTGCCAGCAGCGCCAACCGTCTTTCCGGGACTAGCGGCTACAATGAGCAGTTCTTC.

The chain links TRBV4-1 to TRBJ2-2, with 12 positions matching TRBD2. After removal of 3 bases from V and 7 bases from J, the junction contained 9 bases not matched to a gene. The germline V gene has CDR1 MGHRA and CDR2 YSYEKL. CDR3 length equals 17 residues. CDR3 region: CASSHTGTSGFIGELFF. The CDR3 nucleotides read TGCGCCAGCAGCCATACCGGGACTAGCGGGTTTATCGGGGAGCTGTTTTTT.

This chain joins TRBV7-8 and TRBJ1-5; TRBD1 is a possible D gene (5 bases). The V gene lost 5 bases and the J gene lost 0 bases, with 14 bases spanning the gap. The germline V gene encodes CDR1 SGHVS and CDR2 FQNEAQ. The CDR3 has 16 residues. Written as DNA, the CDR3 is TGTGCCAGCAGCCCAGCGCGGGGCCATAGCAATCAGCCCCAGCATTTT. This encodes CASSPARGHSNQPQHF.